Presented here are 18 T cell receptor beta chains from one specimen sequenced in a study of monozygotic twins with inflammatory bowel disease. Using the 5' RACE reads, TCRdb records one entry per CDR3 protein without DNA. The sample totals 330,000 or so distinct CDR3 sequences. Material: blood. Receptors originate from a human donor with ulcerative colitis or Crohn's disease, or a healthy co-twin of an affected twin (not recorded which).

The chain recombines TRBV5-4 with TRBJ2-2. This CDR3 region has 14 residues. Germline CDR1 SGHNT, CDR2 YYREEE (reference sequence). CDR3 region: CASSLVANTGELFF. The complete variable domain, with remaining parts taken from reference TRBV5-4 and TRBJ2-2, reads ETGVTQSPTHLIKTRGQQVTLRCSSQSGHNTVSWYQQALGQGPQFIFQYYREEENGRGNFPPRFSGLQFPNYSSELNVNALELDDSALYLCASSLVANTGELFFGEGSRLTVL.

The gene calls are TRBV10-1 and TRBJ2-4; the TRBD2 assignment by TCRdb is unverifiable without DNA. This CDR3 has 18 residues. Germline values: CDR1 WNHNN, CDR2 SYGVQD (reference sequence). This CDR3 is CASSEREKLAGAKNIQYF.

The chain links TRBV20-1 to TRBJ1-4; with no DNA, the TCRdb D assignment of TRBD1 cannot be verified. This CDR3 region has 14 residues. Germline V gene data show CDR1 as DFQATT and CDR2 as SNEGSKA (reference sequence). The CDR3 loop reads CSGREDGGREKLFF.

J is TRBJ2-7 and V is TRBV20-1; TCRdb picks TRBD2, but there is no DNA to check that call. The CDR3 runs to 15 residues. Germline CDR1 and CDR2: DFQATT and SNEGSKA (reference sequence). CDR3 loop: CSARSTSGPYYEQYF.

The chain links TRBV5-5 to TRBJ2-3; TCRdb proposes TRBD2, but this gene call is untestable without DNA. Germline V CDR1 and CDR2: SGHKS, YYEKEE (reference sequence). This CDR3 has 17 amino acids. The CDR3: CASSPLTSGRAVDTQYF.

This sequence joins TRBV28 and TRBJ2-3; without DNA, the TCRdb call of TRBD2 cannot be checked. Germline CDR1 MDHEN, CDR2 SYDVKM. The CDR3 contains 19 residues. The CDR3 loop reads CASSPTSGRAIFPPDTQYF. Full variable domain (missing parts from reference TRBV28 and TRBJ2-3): DVKVTQSSRYLVKRTGEKVFLECVQDMDHENMFWYRQDPGLGLRLIYFSYDVKMKEKGDIPEGYSVSREKKERFSLILESASTNQTSMYLCASSPTSGRAIFPPDTQYFGPGTRLTVL.

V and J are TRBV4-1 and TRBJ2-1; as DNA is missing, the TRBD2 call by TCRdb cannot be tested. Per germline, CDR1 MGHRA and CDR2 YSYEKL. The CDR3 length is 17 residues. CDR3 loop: CASSPQPGTSDYNEQFF.

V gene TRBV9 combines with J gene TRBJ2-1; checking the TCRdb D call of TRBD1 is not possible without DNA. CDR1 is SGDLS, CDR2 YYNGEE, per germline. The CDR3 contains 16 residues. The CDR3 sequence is CASSVESGGLYNEQFF.

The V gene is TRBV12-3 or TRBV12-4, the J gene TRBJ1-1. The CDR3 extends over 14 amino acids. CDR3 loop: CASSIGPRGTEAFF.

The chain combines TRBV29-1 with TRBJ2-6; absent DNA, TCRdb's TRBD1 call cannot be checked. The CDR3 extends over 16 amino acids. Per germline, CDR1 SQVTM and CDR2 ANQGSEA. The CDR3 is CSVGGTGTSGANVLTF.

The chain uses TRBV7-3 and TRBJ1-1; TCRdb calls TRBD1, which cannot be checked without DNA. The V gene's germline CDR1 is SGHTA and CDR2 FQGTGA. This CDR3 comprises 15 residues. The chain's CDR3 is CASSPPGQGITEAFF.

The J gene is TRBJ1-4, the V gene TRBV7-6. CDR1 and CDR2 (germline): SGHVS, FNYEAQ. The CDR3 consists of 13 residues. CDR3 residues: CASSLAPGEKLFF.

The CDR3 loop is CASSKTSGSYEQYF. V is TRBV12-3 or TRBV12-4 and J is TRBJ2-7; TCRdb proposes TRBD2, but this gene call is untestable without DNA. The CDR3 runs 14 residues.

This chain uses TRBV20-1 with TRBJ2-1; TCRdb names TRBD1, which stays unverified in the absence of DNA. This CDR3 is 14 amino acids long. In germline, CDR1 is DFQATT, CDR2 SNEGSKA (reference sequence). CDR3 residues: CSASRGRRDNEQFF.

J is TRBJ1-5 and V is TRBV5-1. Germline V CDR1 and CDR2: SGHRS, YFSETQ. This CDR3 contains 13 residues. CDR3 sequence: CASSPTTNQPQHF. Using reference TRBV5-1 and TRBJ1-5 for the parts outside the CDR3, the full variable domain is KAGVTQTPRYLIKTRGQQVTLSCSPISGHRSVSWYQQTPGQGLQFLFEYFSETQRNKGNFPGRFSGRQFSNSRSEMNVSTLELGDSALYLCASSPTTNQPQHFGDGTRLSIL.

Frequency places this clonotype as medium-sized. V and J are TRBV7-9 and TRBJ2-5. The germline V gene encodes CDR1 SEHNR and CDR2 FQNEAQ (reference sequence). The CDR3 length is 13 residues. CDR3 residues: CASSSRGPETQYF.

CDR3 protein: CAISDFQTRSDTEAFF. The rearrangement uses TRBV10-3 and TRBJ1-1. CDR3 length equals 16 residues. The germline V gene has CDR1 ENHRY and CDR2 SYGVKD.

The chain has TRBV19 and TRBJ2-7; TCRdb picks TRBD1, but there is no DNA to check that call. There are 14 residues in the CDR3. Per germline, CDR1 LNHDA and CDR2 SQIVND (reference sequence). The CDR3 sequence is CASSTTGGTYEQYF.